These T cell receptor beta chains were read from a single sample in a study of breast tumors, draining lymph nodes, adjacent tissues. TCRdb itself ran the multiplex PCR reads through MiXCR, one entry per CDR3 protein. The sample records about 220,000 distinct CDR3 sequences, under 40% being singletons. Input material: axillary lymph node tissue. The receptors derive from a female donor with breast cancer. Some clones in this sample may be carry-over from other donors' samples. Both conserved end residues are part of each CDR3. A D gene is named only where the DNA matches it firmly. Clone size is given for some rows only: seen once, a few or many times, or a class if the clone is expanded.

d_call j_call clone_size v_call cdr3_aa cdr3_nt
TRBD2 TRBJ2-5 - TRBV24-1 CATSGAGGKETQYF TGTGCCACCAGTGGGGCGGGGGGCAAGGAGACCCAGTACTTC
TRBD1 TRBJ1-1 - TRBV7-9 CASSLIGRDRGRNTEAFF TGTGCCAGCAGCTTAATTGGCCGGGACAGGGGTCGAAACACTGAAGCTTTCTTT
- TRBJ2-2 many TRBV24-1 CATSVSGPGELFF TGTGCCACCAGTGTTTCGGGGCCCGGGGAGCTGTTTTTT
- TRBJ2-7 many TRBV7-2 CASSLRDEQYF TGTGCCAGCAGCTTACGAGACGAGCAGTACTTC
TRBD2 TRBJ2-1 - TRBV5-5 CASSQSLGTSGRYNEQFF TGTGCCAGCAGCCAATCGCTGGGGACTAGCGGGAGGTACAATGAGCAGTTCTTC
- TRBJ1-2 many TRBV18 CASSPPGGIGYGYTF TGTGCCAGCTCACCACCGGGGGGAATCGGCTATGGCTACACCTTC
- TRBJ1-6 many TRBV9 CASSVLGSENSPLHF TGTGCCAGCAGCGTCTTGGGGTCAGAGAATTCACCCCTCCACTTT
TRBD1 TRBJ1-1 - TRBV5-1 CANDRGRDTEAFF TGCGCCAACGACAGGGGGCGTGACACTGAAGCTTTCTTT
- TRBJ1-2 many TRBV19 CASSIGAGVGGYTF TGTGCCAGTAGTATAGGCGCAGGGGTAGGTGGCTACACCTTC
- TRBJ2-2 many TRBV5-1 CASSGVAYRELFF TGCGCCAGCAGCGGAGTTGCGTATCGGGAGCTGTTTTTT
TRBD2 TRBJ2-3 many TRBV20-1 CSASKGLAGTDTQYF TGCAGTGCTAGTAAAGGACTAGCGGGCACAGATACGCAGTATTTT
TRBD1 TRBJ1-6 - TRBV14 CASSQDGQGTTSPLHF TGTGCCAGCAGCCAAGACGGACAGGGGACGACTTCACCCCTCCACTTT
TRBD2 TRBJ2-5 - TRBV7-2 CASSRAGTSGGVETQYF TGTGCCAGCAGCCGCGCCGGGACTAGCGGGGGGGTGGAGACCCAGTACTTC
- TRBJ1-2 many TRBV20-1 CSATPPSTNYGYTF TGCAGTGCTACGCCACCGAGCACCAACTATGGCTACACCTTC
- TRBJ1-6 many TRBV5-1 CASSFGGAYSPLHF TGCGCCAGCAGCTTCGGGGGGGCGTATTCACCCCTCCACTTT
TRBD2 TRBJ2-5 many TRBV7-2 CASSSLAGAPQETQYF TGTGCCAGCAGCTCCTTAGCGGGGGCCCCACAAGAGACCCAGTACTTC
TRBD2 TRBJ2-1 - TRBV12-3/TRBV12-4 CASSLLAGGPPPYNEQFF TGTGCCAGCAGTTTACTAGCGGGAGGGCCCCCACCCTACAATGAGCAGTTCTTC
- TRBJ2-1 - TRBV9 CASSVGAGLFNEQFF TGTGCCAGCAGCGTAGGTGCAGGACTTTTCAATGAGCAGTTCTTC
- TRBJ2-5 many TRBV20-1 CSASGVLQETQYF TGCAGTGCCTCGGGGGTTCTCCAAGAGACCCAGTACTTC
- TRBJ2-7 many TRBV6-1 CASRQFYEQYF TGTGCCAGCAGGCAATTCTACGAGCAGTACTTC
- TRBJ1-2 - TRBV28 CAPRGGGRNGYTF TGTGCCCCCAGGGGCGGAGGGAGAAACGGCTACACCTTC